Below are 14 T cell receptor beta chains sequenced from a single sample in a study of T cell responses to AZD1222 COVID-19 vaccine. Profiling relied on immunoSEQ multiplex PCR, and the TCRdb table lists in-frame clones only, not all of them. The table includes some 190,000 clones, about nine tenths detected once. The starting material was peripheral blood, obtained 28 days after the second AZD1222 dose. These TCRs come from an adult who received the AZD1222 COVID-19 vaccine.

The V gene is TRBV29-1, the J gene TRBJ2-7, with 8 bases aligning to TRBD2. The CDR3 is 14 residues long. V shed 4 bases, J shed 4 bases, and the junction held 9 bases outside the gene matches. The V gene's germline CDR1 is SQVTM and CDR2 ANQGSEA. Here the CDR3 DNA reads TGCAGCGTTGTCGGACTAGCTCCCGGATACGAGCAGTACTTC. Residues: CSVVGLAPGYEQYF.

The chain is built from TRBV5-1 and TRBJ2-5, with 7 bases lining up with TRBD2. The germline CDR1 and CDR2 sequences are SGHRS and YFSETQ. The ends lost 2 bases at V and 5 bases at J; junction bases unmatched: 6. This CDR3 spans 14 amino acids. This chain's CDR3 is CASSLMTSSETQYF. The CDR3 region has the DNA TGCGCCAGCAGCTTAATGACTAGCTCGGAGACCCAGTACTTC.

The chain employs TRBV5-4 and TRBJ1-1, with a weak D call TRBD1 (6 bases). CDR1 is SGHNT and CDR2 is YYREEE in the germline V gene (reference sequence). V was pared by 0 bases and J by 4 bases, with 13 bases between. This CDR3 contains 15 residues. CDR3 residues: CASSLVGGAGTEAFF. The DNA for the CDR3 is TGTGCCAGCAGCTTGGTGGGGGGGGCTGGCACTGAAGCTTTCTTT.

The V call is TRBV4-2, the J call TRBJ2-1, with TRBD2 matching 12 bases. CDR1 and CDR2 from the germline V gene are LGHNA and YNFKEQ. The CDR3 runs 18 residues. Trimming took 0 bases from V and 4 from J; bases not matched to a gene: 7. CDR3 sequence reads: CASSQEGLAGIYYNEQFF. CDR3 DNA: TGTGCCAGCAGCCAAGAAGGACTAGCGGGAATATATTACAATGAGCAGTTCTTC.

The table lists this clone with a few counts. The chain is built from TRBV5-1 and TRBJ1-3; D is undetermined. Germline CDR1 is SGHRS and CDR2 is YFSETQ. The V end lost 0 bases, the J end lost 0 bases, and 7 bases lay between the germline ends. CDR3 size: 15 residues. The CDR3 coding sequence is TGCGCCAGCAGCTTGGGACTGTACTCTGGAAACACCATATATTTT. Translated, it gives CASSLGLYSGNTIYF.

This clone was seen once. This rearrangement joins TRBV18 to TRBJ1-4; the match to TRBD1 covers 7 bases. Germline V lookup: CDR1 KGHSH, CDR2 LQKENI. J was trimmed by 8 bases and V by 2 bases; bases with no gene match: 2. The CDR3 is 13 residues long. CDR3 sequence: CASSPRDREKLFF. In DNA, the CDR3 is TGTGCCAGCTCACCAAGGGACAGAGAAAAACTGTTTTTT. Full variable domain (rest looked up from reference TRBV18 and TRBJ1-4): NAGVMQNPRHLVRRRGQEARLRCSPMKGHSHVYWYRQLPEEGLKFMVYLQKENIIDESGMPKERFSAEFPKEGPSILRIQQVVRGDSAAYFCASSPRDREKLFFGSGTQLSVL.

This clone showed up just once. CDR3 loop: CASSLTLQRNTEAFF. DNA of the CDR3: TGTGCCAGCAGCTTAACCTTACAGAGGAACACTGAAGCTTTCTTT. The genes are TRBV11-1 and TRBJ1-1; D remains ambiguous. V lost 2 bases and J 1 base, leaving 11 bases between the germline ends. CDR1 is SGHAT, CDR2 FQDESV, per germline (reference sequence). The CDR3 contains 15 residues.

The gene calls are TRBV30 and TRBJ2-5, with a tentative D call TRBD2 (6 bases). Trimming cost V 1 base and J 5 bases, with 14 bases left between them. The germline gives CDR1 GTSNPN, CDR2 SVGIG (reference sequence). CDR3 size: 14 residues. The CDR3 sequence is CAWSATSPAETQYF. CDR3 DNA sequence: TGTGCCTGGAGTGCCACTAGCCCTGCGGAGACCCAGTACTTC.

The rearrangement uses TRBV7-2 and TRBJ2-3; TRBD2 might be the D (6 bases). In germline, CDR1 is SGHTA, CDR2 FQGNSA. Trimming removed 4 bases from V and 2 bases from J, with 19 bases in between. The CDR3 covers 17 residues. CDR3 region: CASSSNLARDSTDTQYF. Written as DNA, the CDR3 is TGTGCCAGCAGCTCTAACCTAGCGAGGGACTCCACAGATACGCAGTATTTT.

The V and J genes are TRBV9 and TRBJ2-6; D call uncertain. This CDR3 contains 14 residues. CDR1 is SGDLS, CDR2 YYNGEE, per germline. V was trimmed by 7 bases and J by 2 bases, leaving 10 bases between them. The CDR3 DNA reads TGTGCCAGCTCCCTTGGGGCTGGGGCCAACGTCCTGACTTTC. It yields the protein CASSLGAGANVLTF.

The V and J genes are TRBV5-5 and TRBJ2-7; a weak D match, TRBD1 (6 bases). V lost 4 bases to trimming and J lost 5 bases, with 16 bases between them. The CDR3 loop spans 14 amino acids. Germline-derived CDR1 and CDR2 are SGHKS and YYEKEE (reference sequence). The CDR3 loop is CASSHGTPSHEQYF. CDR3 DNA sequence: TGTGCCAGCAGCCATGGGACACCCAGCCACGAGCAGTACTTC.

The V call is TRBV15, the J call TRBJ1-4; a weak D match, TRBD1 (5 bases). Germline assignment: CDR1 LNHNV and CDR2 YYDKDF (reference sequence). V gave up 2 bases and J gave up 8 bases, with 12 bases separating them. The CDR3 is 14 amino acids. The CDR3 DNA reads TGTGCCACCAGCAGATCGGGGCCAGGAGAAAAACTGTTTTTT. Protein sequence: CATSRSGPGEKLFF.

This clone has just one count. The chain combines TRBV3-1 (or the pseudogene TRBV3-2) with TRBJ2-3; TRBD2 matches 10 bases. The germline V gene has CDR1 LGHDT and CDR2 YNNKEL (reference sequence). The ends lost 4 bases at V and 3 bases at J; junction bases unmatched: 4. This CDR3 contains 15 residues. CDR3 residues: CASSRSGGATDTQYF. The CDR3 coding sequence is TGTGCCAGCAGCCGAAGCGGGGGGGCAACAGATACGCAGTATTTT.

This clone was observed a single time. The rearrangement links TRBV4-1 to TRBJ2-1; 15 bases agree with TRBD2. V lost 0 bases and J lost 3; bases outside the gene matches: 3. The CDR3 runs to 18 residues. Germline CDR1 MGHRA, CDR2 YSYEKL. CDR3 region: CASSQDGLAGGYYNEQFF. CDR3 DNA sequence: TGCGCCAGCAGCCAAGATGGACTAGCGGGGGGGTACTACAATGAGCAGTTCTTC.